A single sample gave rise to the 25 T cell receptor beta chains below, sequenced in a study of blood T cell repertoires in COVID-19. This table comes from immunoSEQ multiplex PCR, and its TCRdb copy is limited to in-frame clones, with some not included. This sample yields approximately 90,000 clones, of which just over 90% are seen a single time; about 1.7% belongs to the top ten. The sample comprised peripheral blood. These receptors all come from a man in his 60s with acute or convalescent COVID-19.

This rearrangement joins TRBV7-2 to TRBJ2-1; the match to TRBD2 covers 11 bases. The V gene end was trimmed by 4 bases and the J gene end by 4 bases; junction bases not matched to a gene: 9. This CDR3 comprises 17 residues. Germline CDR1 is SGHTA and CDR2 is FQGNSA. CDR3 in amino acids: CASSYLAGGRLYNEQFF. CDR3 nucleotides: TGTGCCAGCAGCTACTTAGCGGGGGGGAGATTATACAATGAGCAGTTCTTC.

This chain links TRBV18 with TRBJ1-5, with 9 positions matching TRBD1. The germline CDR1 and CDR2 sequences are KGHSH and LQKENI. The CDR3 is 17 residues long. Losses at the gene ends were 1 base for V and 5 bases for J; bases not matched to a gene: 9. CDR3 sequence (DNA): TGTGCCAGCTCACCACAGGGGGGGACAGGGAGGTATCAGCCCCAGCATTTT. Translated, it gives CASSPQGGTGRYQPQHF.

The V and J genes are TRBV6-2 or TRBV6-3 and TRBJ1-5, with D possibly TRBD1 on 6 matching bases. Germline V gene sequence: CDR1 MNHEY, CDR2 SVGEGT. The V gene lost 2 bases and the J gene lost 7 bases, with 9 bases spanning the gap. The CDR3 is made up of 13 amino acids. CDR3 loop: CASSYGGSQPQHF. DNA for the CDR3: TGTGCCAGCAGTTACGGGGGCTCCCAGCCCCAGCATTTT.

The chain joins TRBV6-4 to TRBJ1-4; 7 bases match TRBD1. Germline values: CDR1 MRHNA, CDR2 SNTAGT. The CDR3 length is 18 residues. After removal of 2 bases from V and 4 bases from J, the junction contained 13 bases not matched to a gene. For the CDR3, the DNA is TGTGCCAGCAGTGACCCCCGGGACAGCGGACCCTTTAATGAAAAACTGTTTTTT. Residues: CASSDPRDSGPFNEKLFF.

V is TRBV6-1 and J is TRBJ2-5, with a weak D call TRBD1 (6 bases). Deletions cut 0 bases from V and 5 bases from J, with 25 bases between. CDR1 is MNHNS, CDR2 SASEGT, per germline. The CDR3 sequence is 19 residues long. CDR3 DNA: TGTGCCAGCAGTGAAGCGCTTCGGGGCCTGACAGGCATATGGGAGACCCAGTACTTC. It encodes CASSEALRGLTGIWETQYF.

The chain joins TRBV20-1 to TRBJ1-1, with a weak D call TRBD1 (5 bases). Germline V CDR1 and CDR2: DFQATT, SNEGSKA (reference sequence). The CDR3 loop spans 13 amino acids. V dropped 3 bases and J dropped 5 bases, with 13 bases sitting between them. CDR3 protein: CSASRMGGTEAFF. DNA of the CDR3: TGCAGTGCTAGTAGGATGGGGGGGACTGAAGCTTTCTTT.

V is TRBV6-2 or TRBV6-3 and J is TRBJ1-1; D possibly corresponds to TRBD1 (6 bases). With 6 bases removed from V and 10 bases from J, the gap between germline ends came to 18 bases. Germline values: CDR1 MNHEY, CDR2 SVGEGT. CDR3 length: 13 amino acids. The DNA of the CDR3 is TGTGCCAGCAGCCTATCGGGGGGGGCGCGAGCTTTCTTT. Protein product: CASSLSGGARAFF.

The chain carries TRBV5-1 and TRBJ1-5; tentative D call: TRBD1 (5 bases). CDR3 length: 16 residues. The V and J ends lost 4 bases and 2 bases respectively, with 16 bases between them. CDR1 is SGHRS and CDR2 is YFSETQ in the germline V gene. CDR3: CASSLSDRSGNQPQHF. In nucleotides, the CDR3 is TGCGCCAGCAGCCTTTCCGACAGAAGCGGCAATCAGCCCCAGCATTTT.

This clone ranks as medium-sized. The CDR3 region is CASSVGQENSPLHF. The CDR3 DNA reads as TGTGCCAGCAGTGTGGGACAGGAAAATTCACCCCTCCACTTT. The V and J genes are TRBV6-4 and TRBJ1-6; 8 positions agree with TRBD1. The germline CDR1 and CDR2 sequences are MRHNA and SNTAGT. J gave up 7 bases and V 4 bases, and 3 bases lay outside the gene matches. The CDR3 length is 14 residues.

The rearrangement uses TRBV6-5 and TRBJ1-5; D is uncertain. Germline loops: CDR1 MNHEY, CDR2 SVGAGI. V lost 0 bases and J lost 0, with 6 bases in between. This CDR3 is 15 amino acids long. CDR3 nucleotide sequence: TGTGCCAGCAGTTACTCGAACTCTAGCAATCAGCCCCAGCATTTT. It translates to CASSYSNSSNQPQHF.

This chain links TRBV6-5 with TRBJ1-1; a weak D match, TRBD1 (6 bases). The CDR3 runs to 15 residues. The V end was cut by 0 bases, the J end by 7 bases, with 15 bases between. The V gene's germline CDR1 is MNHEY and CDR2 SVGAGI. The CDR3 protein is CASSYSGGLTGEAFF. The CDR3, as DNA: TGTGCCAGCAGTTACTCCGGGGGGCTAACGGGTGAAGCTTTCTTT.

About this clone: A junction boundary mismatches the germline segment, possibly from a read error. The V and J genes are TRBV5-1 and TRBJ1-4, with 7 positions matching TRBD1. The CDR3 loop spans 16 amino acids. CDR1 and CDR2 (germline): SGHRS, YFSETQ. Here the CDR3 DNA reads TGCGCCAGCAGTTTGGGACAGCTTGCAACTAATGAAAAACTGTTTTTT. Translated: CASSLGQLATNEKLFF.

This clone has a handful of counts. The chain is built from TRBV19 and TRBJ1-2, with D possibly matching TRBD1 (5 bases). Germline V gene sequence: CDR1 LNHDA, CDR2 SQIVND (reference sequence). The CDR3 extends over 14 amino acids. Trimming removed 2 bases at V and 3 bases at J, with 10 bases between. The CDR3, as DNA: TGTGCCAGTAGTATATCGGGGGGGGACTATGGCTACACCTTC. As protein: CASSISGGDYGYTF.

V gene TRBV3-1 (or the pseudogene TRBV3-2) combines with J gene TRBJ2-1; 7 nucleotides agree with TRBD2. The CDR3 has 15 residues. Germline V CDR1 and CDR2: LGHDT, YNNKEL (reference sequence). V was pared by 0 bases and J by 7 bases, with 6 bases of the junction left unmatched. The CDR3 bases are TGTGCCAGCAGCCAAGATCGGCTAGCGGCTAATGAGCAGTTCTTC. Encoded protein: CASSQDRLAANEQFF.

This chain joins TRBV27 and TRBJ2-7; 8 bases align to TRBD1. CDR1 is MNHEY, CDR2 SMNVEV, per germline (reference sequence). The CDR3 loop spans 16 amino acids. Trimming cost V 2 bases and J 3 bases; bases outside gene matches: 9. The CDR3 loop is CASSLIGQGASYEQYF. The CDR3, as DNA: TGTGCCAGCAGTTTAATTGGTCAGGGGGCGAGCTACGAGCAGTACTTC.

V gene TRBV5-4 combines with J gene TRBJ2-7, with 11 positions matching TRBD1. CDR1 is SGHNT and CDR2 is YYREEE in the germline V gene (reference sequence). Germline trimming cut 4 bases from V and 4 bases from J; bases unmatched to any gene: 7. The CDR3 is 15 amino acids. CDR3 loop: CASSGGTGGSYEQYF. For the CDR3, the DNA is TGTGCCAGCAGCGGCGGGACAGGGGGAAGTTACGAGCAGTACTTC.

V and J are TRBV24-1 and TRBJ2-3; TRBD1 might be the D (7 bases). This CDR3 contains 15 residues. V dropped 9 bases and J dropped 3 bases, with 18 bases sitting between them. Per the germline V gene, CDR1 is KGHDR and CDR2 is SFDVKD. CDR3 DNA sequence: TGTGCCACCTCTGAGGCAGGGGGGCCGACAGATACGCAGTATTTT. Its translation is CATSEAGGPTDTQYF.

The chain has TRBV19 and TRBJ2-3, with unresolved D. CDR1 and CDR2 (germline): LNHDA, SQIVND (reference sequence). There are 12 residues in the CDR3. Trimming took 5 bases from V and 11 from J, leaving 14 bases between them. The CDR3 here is CASSAVRVEQYF. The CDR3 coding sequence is TGTGCCAGTAGTGCGGTAAGAGTAGAGCAGTATTTT. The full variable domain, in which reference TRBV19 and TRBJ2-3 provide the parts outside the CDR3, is DGGITQSPKYLFRKEGQNVTLSCEQNLNHDAMYWYRQDPGQGLRLIYYSQIVNDFQKGDIAEGYSVSREKKESFPLTVTSAQKNPTAFYLCASSAVRVEQYFGPGTRLTVL.

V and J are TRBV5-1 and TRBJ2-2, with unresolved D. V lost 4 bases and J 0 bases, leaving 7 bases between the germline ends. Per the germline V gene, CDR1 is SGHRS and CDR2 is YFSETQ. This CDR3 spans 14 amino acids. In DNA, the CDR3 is TGCGCCAGCAGCCAGACACCGAACACCGGGGAGCTGTTTTTT. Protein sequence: CASSQTPNTGELFF.

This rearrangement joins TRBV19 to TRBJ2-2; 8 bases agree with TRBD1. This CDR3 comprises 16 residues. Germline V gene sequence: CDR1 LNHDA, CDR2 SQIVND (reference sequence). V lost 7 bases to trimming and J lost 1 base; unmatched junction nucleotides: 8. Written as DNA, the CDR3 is TGTGCCAGTACCCTAGGGGGGACAGGGAACACCGGGGAGCTGTTTTTT. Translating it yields CASTLGGTGNTGELFF. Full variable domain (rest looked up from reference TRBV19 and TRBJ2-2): DGGITQSPKYLFRKEGQNVTLSCEQNLNHDAMYWYRQDPGQGLRLIYYSQIVNDFQKGDIAEGYSVSREKKESFPLTVTSAQKNPTAFYLCASTLGGTGNTGELFFGEGSRLTVL.

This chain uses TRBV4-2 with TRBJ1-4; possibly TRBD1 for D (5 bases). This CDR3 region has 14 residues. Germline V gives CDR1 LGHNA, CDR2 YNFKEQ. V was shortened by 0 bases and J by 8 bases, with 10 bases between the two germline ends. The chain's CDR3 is CASSQEQVGEKLFF. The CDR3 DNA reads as TGTGCCAGCAGCCAAGAACAGGTGGGAGAAAAACTGTTTTTT.

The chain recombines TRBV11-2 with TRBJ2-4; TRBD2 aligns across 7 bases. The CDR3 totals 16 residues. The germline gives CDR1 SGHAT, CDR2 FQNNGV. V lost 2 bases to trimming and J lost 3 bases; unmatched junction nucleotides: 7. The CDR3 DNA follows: TGTGCCAGCAGCTTATGGGGGGGGTCTGGCAAAAACATTCAGTACTTC. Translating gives CASSLWGGSGKNIQYF.

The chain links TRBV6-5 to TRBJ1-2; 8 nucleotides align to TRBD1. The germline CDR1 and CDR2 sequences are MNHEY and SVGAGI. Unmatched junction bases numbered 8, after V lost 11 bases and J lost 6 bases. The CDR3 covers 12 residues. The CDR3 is CADEDRVHGYTF. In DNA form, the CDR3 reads TGTGCCGACGAGGACAGGGTGCATGGCTACACCTTC.

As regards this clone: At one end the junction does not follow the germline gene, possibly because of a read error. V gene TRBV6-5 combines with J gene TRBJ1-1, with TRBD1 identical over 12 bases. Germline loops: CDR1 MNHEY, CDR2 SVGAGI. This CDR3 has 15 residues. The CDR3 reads CASRAPGTGGRGAFF. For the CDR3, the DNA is TGTGCCAGCAGAGCCCCCGGGACAGGGGGCCGAGGGGCTTTCTTC.

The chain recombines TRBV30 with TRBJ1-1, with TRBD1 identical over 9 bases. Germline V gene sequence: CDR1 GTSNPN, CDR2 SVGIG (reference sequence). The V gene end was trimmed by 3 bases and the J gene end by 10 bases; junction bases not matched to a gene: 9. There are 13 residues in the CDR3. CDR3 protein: CAWSEDRGLSAFF. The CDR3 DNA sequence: TGTGCCTGGAGCGAGGACAGGGGCTTGTCAGCTTTCTTT.